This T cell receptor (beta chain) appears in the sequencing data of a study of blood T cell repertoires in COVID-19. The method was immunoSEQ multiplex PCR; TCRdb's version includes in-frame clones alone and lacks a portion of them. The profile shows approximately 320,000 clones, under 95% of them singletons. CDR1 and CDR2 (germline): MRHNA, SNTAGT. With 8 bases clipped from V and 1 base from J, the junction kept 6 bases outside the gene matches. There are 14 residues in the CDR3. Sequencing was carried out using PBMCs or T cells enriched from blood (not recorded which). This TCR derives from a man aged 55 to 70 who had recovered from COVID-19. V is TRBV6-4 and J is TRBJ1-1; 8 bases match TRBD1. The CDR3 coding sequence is TGTGCCAGCCGCCCCGGACAGGGGAACACTGAAGCTTTCTTT. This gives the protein CASRPGQGNTEAFF.